These T cell receptor beta chains were read from a single sample in a study of T cell repertoires in ileal Crohn's disease. The assay was immunoSEQ multiplex PCR, and TCRdb's table has in-frame clones only and misses some. The table has under 9,000 clones, 84% seen once. Sequences were obtained from ileal tissue. The receptors were sampled from an adult with Crohn's disease. Each CDR3 is given with its conserved first and last residue. Each record gives: clone size, V gene, J gene, D gene, CDR3 DNA, CDR3 protein. D genes are given only for firm matches. Part of the rows lack a size; the others show once, few, many or a class for expanded clones.

.,TRBV27,TRBJ1-2,TRBD1,TGTGCCAGCAGCGCACAGGGGATCAGTGGCTACACCTTC,CASSAQGISGYTF
.,TRBV30,TRBJ2-7,TRBD2,TGTGCCTGGAGTGAGGGGACTAGCGGGATAAACGAGCAGTACTTC,CAWSEGTSGINEQYF
.,TRBV2,TRBJ1-1,TRBD1,TGTGCCAGCAGTCAGGACAGGGGCGGCACTGAAGCTTTCTTT,CASSQDRGGTEAFF
once,TRBV14,TRBJ1-2,TRBD1,TGTGCCAGCAGCCAAGGACAGGGGGGTGCGGCGACGGGCTACACCTTC,CASSQGQGGAATGYTF
.,TRBV4-1,TRBJ2-1,TRBD1,TGCGCCAGCAGCCGATCGACAGGGGGTATCAATGAGCAGTTCTTC,CASSRSTGGINEQFF
.,TRBV6-6,TRBJ2-1,.,TGTGCCAGCAGTCAGACTAGTTGGAATGAGCAGTTCTTC,CASSQTSWNEQFF
.,TRBV7-8,TRBJ2-7,TRBD2,TGTGCCAGCAGCTTGAATAGGCTAGCGGGAGGGGTTTACGAGCAGTACTTC,CASSLNRLAGGVYEQYF
.,TRBV29-1,TRBJ2-7,TRBD2,TGCAGCGGGGGGGGAAGTCTACACGAGCAGTACTTC,CSGGGSLHEQYF
.,TRBV5-1,TRBJ2-7,.,TGCGCCAGCAGCCAAGCCGGGACACCAGTAGGGCAGTACTTC,CASSQAGTPVGQYF
.,TRBV5-4,TRBJ2-7,.,TGTGCCAGCAGCTTATCTCAGAGGGCCGACTACGAGCAGTACTTC,CASSLSQRADYEQYF
once,TRBV4-2,TRBJ1-3,TRBD1,TGTGCCAGCAGCCCCGGCCCGACAGGGGGCACTGGAAACACCATATATTTT,CASSPGPTGGTGNTIYF
.,TRBV5-1,TRBJ2-3,TRBD1,TGCGCCAGCAGCCACGGACAGGGGGACGCTTTCAGCACAGATACGCAGTATTTT,CASSHGQGDAFSTDTQYF
.,TRBV25-1,TRBJ1-1,.,TGTGCCAGCAGTGTCCAGGACAGGAACACTGAAGCTTTCTTT,CASSVQDRNTEAFF
once,TRBV18,TRBJ2-7,.,TGTGCCAGCTCTCTCCGACAGGTAACTACTTACGAGCAGTACTTC,CASSLRQVTTYEQYF